Shown below are 15 T cell receptor beta chains from a single sample sequenced in a study of T-cell reconstitution after alpha-beta-depleted transplantation in children. Unique molecular identifiers were built into the TCRbeta library. TCRdb itself ran the PCR reads through MiXCR, one entry per CDR3 protein. The sample lists approximately 79,000 distinct CDR3 sequences, 15% to 20% occurring once. Sequenced material: PBMCs, mostly from graft donor cells, taken 360 days after TCRalphabeta/CD19-depleted stem cell transplant. These receptors came from a male patient aged 2-10 years who had a stem cell transplant for acute lymphoblastic leukemia, so the T cells may come from the graft donor.

This clonotype has a handful of counts. The chain has TRBV6-1 and TRBJ2-5; D assignment may be TRBD1 or TRBD2 (5 bases each). Trimming took off 7 bases at V and 5 bases at J, with 20 bases between the two ends. CDR1 and CDR2 from the germline V gene are MNHNS and SASEGT. This CDR3 spans 15 amino acids. CDR3 nucleotides: TGTGCCAGCACCCCGAGGGGTGAGGGGTGGGAGACCCAGTACTTC. Translation: CASTPRGEGWETQYF.

This clonotype was counted only a few times. The V gene is TRBV6-1, the J gene TRBJ2-3; D is uncertain. The CDR3 covers 15 residues. V was clipped by 5 bases and J by 5 bases, with 17 bases between them. Germline assignment: CDR1 MNHNS and CDR2 SASEGT. The CDR3 coding sequence is TGTGCCAGCAGTCCTACCGATGGGTTGAGAGATACGCAGTATTTT. Its translation: CASSPTDGLRDTQYF.

The chain couples TRBV3-1 to TRBJ2-7; 11 bases are a match to TRBD2. CDR3 length: 16 residues. V was clipped by 4 bases and J by 3 bases; unmatched bases: 8. The germline gives CDR1 LGHDT, CDR2 YNNKEL (reference sequence). CDR3: CASSRSGTSGYYEQYF. CDR3 nucleotide sequence: TGTGCCAGCAGCCGATCCGGGACTAGCGGTTACTACGAGCAGTACTTC.

This rearrangement joins TRBV20-1 to TRBJ2-2; TRBD2 might be the D (7 bases). Germline-derived CDR1 and CDR2 are DFQATT and SNEGSKA (reference sequence). V shed 7 bases and J shed 3 bases, with 12 bases lying between them. The CDR3 totals 13 residues. Written as DNA, the CDR3 is TGCAGTGTGAGGGGGAGGGACACCGGGGAGCTGTTTTTT. Encoded protein: CSVRGRDTGELFF.

V usage is TRBV3-1 and J usage is TRBJ2-5; 8 bases align to TRBD2. The CDR3 runs to 18 residues. V lost 0 bases, J lost 5 bases, and 14 bases stayed unmatched. Germline values: CDR1 LGHDT, CDR2 YNNKEL (reference sequence). CDR3 DNA sequence: TGTGCCAGCAGCCAAGATCCGTTTCGGCGGGGGGCCGACGAGACCCAGTACTTC. Protein sequence: CASSQDPFRRGADETQYF.

J is TRBJ2-7 and V is TRBV7-6; the D gene is possibly TRBD2 (5 bases). The CDR3 spans 14 residues. CDR1 and CDR2 (germline): SGHVS, FNYEAQ. Trimming took 5 bases from V and 0 from J, leaving 11 bases between them. The CDR3 nucleotides are TGTGCCAGCAGCCACAGCGGAGTCTCCTACGAGCAGTACTTC. The encoded protein is CASSHSGVSYEQYF.

This clonotype was detected only a few times. The V and J genes are TRBV7-9 and TRBJ2-7, with D maybe TRBD1 (6 bases). The CDR3 has 14 amino acids. Germline V gene sequence: CDR1 SEHNR, CDR2 FQNEAQ (reference sequence). Trimming removed 5 bases from V and 6 bases from J, with 17 bases in between. CDR3 bases: TGTGCCAGCAGCCCTGCACCGGGACAACTCGAGCAGTACTTC. Translated: CASSPAPGQLEQYF.

At least ten counts were recorded for this clonotype. The chain uses TRBV4-1 and TRBJ2-2, with TRBD2 matching 8 bases. The junction had 12 bases not matched to a gene; V was cut back by 0 bases and J by 0 bases. From germline, CDR1 is MGHRA and CDR2 YSYEKL. The CDR3 has 20 amino acids. CDR3 in amino acids: CASSQERTSFIMANTGELFF. The CDR3 DNA sequence: TGCGCCAGCAGCCAAGAGAGGACTAGCTTTATAATGGCGAACACCGGGGAGCTGTTTTTT.

This clonotype appeared a few times. This chain links TRBV4-1 with TRBJ2-4, with D unclear. The CDR3 is made up of 15 amino acids. Trimming stripped 4 bases from V and 0 bases from J, with 10 bases between. Germline V gene sequence: CDR1 MGHRA, CDR2 YSYEKL. As DNA, the CDR3 is TGCGCCAGCAGCCCCACAACCCTAGCCAAAAACATTCAGTACTTC. Amino acid sequence: CASSPTTLAKNIQYF.

In its sample, this clonotype was seen a few times. V is TRBV25-1 and J is TRBJ1-1; perhaps TRBD1 as D (5 bases). Between the trimmed V and J ends, which lost 7 bases and 0 bases, there was a span of 21 bases. The CDR3 sequence is 17 residues long. Germline values: CDR1 MGHDK, CDR2 SYGVNS. The CDR3 here is CASKLGRVCQMNTEAFF. DNA of the CDR3: TGTGCCAGCAAATTGGGCAGGGTATGTCAAATGAACACTGAAGCTTTCTTT.

This clonotype showed up just a few times. The CDR3 here is CASSLGESSYNEQFF. Here the CDR3 DNA reads TGTGCCAGCAGCTTAGGAGAAAGCTCCTACAATGAGCAGTTCTTC. The chain is built from TRBV7-9 and TRBJ2-1; D is undetermined. Germline V lookup: CDR1 SEHNR, CDR2 FQNEAQ (reference sequence). The CDR3 is 15 amino acids. Trimming took 1 base from V and 0 from J, leaving 7 bases between them.

In its sample, this clonotype was seen a few times. The chain combines TRBV24-1 with TRBJ2-2; tentatively, D is TRBD1 or TRBD2 (5 bases each). The germline V gene encodes CDR1 KGHDR and CDR2 SFDVKD. The CDR3 contains 13 residues. Trimming took 9 bases from V and 7 from J, leaving 14 bases between them. In DNA, the CDR3 is TGTGCCACCCGGGGCAGGGTGGACGGGGAGCTGTTTTTT. Its protein product is CATRGRVDGELFF.

This chain connects TRBV4-1 to TRBJ2-7; 7 positions agree with TRBD2. This CDR3 comprises 16 residues. J was trimmed by 3 bases and V by 6 bases; bases with no gene match: 14. CDR1 MGHRA and CDR2 YSYEKL come from the germline V gene. The CDR3 loop reads CASSQQKWTSGYEQYF. In DNA, the CDR3 is TGCGCCAGCAGTCAACAGAAATGGACTAGTGGCTACGAGCAGTACTTC.

Only a few counts were recorded for this clonotype. The gene calls are TRBV5-1 and TRBJ2-7; D is ambiguous. The CDR3 spans 15 residues. Germline assignment: CDR1 SGHRS and CDR2 YFSETQ. V dropped 4 bases and J dropped 2 bases, with 16 bases sitting between them. CDR3 protein: CASSPGPISTYEQYF. CDR3 coding DNA: TGCGCCAGCAGCCCTGGACCCATCTCCACCTACGAGCAGTACTTC.

The V gene is TRBV24-1, the J gene TRBJ2-1; 8 nucleotides align to TRBD2. CDR3 size: 17 residues. Losses at the gene ends were 0 bases for V and 2 bases for J; bases not matched to a gene: 5. Germline CDR1 KGHDR, CDR2 SFDVKD. CDR3 loop: CATSDLQPSGPYNEQFF. CDR3 bases: TGTGCCACCAGTGATTTGCAACCTAGCGGGCCCTACAATGAGCAGTTCTTC.